This T cell receptor beta chain was profiled in a study of T cell changes during pregnancy in multiple sclerosis (dated by TCRdb to between 2017 and 2020). General notes on the study: The study looked at changes in the T cell repertoire across pregnancy in women with multiple sclerosis.

On this clone itself: Its specific antigen is unknown. Per-base qualities were not stored, and no clone one base away is much larger.

V is pared back by 1 base and J by 5 bases, with 12 bases lying between the germline termini. For CDR1 and CDR2, the germline V gene lists SGHVS and FNYEAQ. There are 14 amino acids in the CDR3, from cysteine to phenylalanine inclusive. Of the read, only the CDR3 DNA is kept; its 42 bases are in frame from base 1. The library was obtained by the immunoSEQ multiplex PCR assay. Here the immuneACCESS table is served through TCRdb, limited to in-frame sequences with V and J called. Missing clones are a known gap in these copies; in checked studies unresolved V genes cover under half, and the rest lacks a known reason. Present in this sample are 45,000 or so clones, 75% to 95% of which were seen just once. Around 10% of the sample is held by the ten biggest clonotypes.

Recombination connected TRBV7-6 to TRBJ2-7, with TRBD2 as a weak D call on 5 bases. Sequenced here: CD8+ T cells from peripheral blood mononuclear cells, sampled after pregnancy. The TCR originated in a female donor with multiple sclerosis, enrolled in a pregnancy study. In nucleotide form, the sequence is TGTGCCAGCAGCTTAGAGACTAATTCCCACGAGCAGTACTTC. It specifies CASSLETNSHEQYF.